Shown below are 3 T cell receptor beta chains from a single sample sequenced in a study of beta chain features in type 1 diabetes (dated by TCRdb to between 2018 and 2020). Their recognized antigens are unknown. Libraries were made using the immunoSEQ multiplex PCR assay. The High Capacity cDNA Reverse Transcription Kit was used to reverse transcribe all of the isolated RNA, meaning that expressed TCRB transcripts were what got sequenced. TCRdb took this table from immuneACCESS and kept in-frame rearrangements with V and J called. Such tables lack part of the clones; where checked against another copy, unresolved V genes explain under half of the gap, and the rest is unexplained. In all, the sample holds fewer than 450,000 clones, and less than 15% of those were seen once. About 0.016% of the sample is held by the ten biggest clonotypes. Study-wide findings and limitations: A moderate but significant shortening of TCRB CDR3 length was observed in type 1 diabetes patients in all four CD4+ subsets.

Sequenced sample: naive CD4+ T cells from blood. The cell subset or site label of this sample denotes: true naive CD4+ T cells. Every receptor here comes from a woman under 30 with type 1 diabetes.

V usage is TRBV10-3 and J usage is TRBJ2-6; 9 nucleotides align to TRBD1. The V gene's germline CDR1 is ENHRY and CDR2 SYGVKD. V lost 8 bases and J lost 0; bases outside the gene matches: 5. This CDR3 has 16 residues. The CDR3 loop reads CAIGTGIDSGANVLTF. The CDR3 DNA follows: TGTGCCATCGGGACAGGGATCGACTCTGGGGCCAACGTCCTGACTTTC.

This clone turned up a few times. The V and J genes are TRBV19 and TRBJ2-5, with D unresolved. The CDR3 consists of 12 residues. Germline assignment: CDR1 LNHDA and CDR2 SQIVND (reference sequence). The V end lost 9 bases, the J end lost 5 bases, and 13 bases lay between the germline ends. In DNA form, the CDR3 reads TGTGCCAGCGCCTCACCCCGGGAGACCCAGTACTTC. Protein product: CASASPRETQYF.

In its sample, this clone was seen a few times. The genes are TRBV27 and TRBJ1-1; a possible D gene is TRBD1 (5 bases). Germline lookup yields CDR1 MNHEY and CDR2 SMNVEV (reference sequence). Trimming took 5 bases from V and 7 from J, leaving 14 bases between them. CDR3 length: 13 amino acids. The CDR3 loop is CASSPQARVEAFF. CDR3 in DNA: TGTGCCAGCAGTCCCCAGGCCAGGGTTGAAGCTTTCTTT.